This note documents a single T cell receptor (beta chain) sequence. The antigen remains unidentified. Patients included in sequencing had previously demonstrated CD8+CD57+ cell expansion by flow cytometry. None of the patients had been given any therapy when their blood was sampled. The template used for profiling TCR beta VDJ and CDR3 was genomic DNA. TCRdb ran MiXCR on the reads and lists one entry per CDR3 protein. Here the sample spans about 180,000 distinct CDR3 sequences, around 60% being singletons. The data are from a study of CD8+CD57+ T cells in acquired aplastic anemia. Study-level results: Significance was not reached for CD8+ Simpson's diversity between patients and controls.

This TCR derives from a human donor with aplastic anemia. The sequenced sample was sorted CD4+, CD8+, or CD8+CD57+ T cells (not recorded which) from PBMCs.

CDR3 sequence: CATSRDKNGEAFF. The CDR3 coding sequence is TGTGCCACCAGCAGAGATAAGAACGGTGAAGCTTTCTTT. The gene calls are TRBV15 and TRBJ1-1; D is undetermined. The CDR3 is made up of 13 amino acids. CDR1 and CDR2 (germline): LNHNV, YYDKDF (reference sequence). Trimming cost V 0 bases and J 7 bases, with 9 bases left between them. The full variable domain, rest sourced from reference TRBV15 and TRBJ1-1, is DAMVIQNPRYQVTQFGKPVTLSCSQTLNHNVMYWYQQKSSQAPKLLFHYYDKDFNNEADTPDNFQSRRPNTSFCFLDIRSPGLGDTAMYLCATSRDKNGEAFFGQGTRLTVV.